The 14 T cell receptor beta chains below all came from one sample that was sequenced in a study of cytomegalovirus exposure and HLA in healthy donors. PCR primers comprised 60 Vbeta and 13 Jbeta primers. The data were produced by immunoSEQ multiplex PCR, yet TCRdb's version contains in-frame clones alone and is incomplete. The profile covers about 160,000 clones, with around 80% appearing a single time and roughly 6.5% taken by the ten largest. The sequencing input was PBMCs. The receptors shown here come from a man in his fifties in good health and CMV-seropositive.

This clone was detected only once. The chain has TRBV4-1 and TRBJ2-3; the match to TRBD2 covers 13 bases. The CDR3 length is 17 residues. From germline, CDR1 is MGHRA and CDR2 YSYEKL. With V trimmed by 4 bases and J by 0 bases, 4 bases remained unmatched. Here the CDR3 reads CASSLGTSGASTDTQYF. In DNA, the CDR3 is TGCGCCAGCAGCCTCGGGACTAGCGGGGCTAGCACAGATACGCAGTATTTT.

This chain connects TRBV7-9 to TRBJ2-1; the D gene is possibly TRBD2 (6 bases). Germline V lookup: CDR1 SEHNR, CDR2 FQNEAQ (reference sequence). The V end was cut by 5 bases, the J end by 2 bases, with 10 bases between. CDR3 size: 14 residues. This CDR3 is CASSVKRAYNEQFF. The CDR3 DNA is TGTGCCAGCAGCGTAAAGCGGGCCTACAATGAGCAGTTCTTC.

This clone has a single count. This rearrangement joins TRBV18 to TRBJ2-3; D is perhaps TRBD1 (5 bases). Germline V gene lookup returns CDR1 KGHSH and CDR2 LQKENI. Trimming pared 2 bases from V and 0 bases from J, leaving 15 bases between. The CDR3 has 17 residues. CDR3 protein: CASSPFPTVSSTDTQYF. In DNA form, the CDR3 reads TGTGCCAGCTCACCATTCCCGACAGTCTCTAGCACAGATACGCAGTATTTT.

The chain recombines TRBV18 with TRBJ1-2, with D unresolved. CDR3 length: 13 residues. Germline V gene data show CDR1 as KGHSH and CDR2 as LQKENI. The V end was cut by 1 base, the J end by 5 bases, with 8 bases between. CDR3 bases: TGTGCCAGCTCACCACTGGCAGATTATGGCTACACCTTC. It encodes CASSPLADYGYTF. Supplemented by reference TRBV18 and TRBJ1-2, the full variable domain reads NAGVMQNPRHLVRRRGQEARLRCSPMKGHSHVYWYRQLPEEGLKFMVYLQKENIIDESGMPKERFSAEFPKEGPSILRIQQVVRGDSAAYFCASSPLADYGYTFGSGTRLTVV.

Only a few counts were recorded for this clone. This sequence joins TRBV5-1 and TRBJ2-7; maybe TRBD1 (5 bases). The CDR3 runs to 14 residues. Germline values: CDR1 SGHRS, CDR2 YFSETQ. Trimming pared 0 bases from V and 3 bases from J, leaving 10 bases between. CDR3 region: CASSLGTRVYEQYF. For the CDR3, the DNA is TGCGCCAGCAGCTTGGGGACCAGGGTCTACGAGCAGTACTTC. The full variable domain, rest sourced from reference TRBV5-1 and TRBJ2-7, is KAGVTQTPRYLIKTRGQQVTLSCSPISGHRSVSWYQQTPGQGLQFLFEYFSETQRNKGNFPGRFSGRQFSNSRSEMNVSTLELGDSALYLCASSLGTRVYEQYFGPGTRLTVT.

The gene calls are TRBV2 and TRBJ2-1, with D perhaps matching TRBD1 (5 bases). The CDR3 extends over 14 amino acids. Trimming shortened V by 7 bases and J by 0 bases, and 10 bases separated the two germline ends. The V gene's germline CDR1 is SNHLY and CDR2 FYNNEI. The CDR3 region has the DNA TGTGCCAGCAAAGACAGTAGCTCCTACAATGAGCAGTTCTTC. Its translation: CASKDSSSYNEQFF.

The V call is TRBV6-1, the J call TRBJ1-5, with D hard to call. Germline CDR1 reads MNHNS; CDR2 reads SASEGT. V lost 2 bases to trimming and J lost 4 bases, with 15 bases between them. This CDR3 is built from 16 residues. CDR3 in amino acids: CASSEIVVRRNQPQHF. The CDR3 DNA reads TGTGCCAGCAGTGAAATTGTAGTGAGGAGGAATCAGCCCCAGCATTTT.

This clone occurred once. The rearrangement links TRBV6-6 to TRBJ1-5; D call uncertain. V lost 2 bases and J lost 0, with 11 bases in between. In germline, CDR1 is MNHNY, CDR2 SVGAGI (reference sequence). This CDR3 contains 16 residues. CDR3 loop: CASSYPLTDSNQPQHF. The DNA for the CDR3 is TGTGCCAGCAGTTACCCCCTTACAGATAGCAATCAGCCCCAGCATTTT.

The chain recombines TRBV11-2 with TRBJ2-1; the match to TRBD2 covers 13 bases. CDR3 length: 15 amino acids. V shed 5 bases, J shed 12 bases, and the junction held 10 bases outside the gene matches. Germline CDR1 is SGHAT and CDR2 is FQNNGV. The CDR3 DNA follows: TGTGCCAGCAGCACCCGGACTAGCGGGGGTTCAATGCAGTTCTTC. Translating gives CASSTRTSGGSMQFF.

V is TRBV7-2 and J is TRBJ1-5; TRBD1 matches at 8 bases. The CDR3 spans 16 residues. V dropped 5 bases and J dropped 4; count of bases not matched to a gene: 10. Germline CDR1 SGHTA, CDR2 FQGNSA. CDR3 in amino acids: CASSGPTGVRNQPQHF. For the CDR3, the DNA is TGTGCCAGCAGCGGACCGACAGGGGTTCGGAATCAGCCCCAGCATTTT.

This clone occurred a few times. The chain uses TRBV11-3 and TRBJ2-5; D gene uncertain. Germline lookup yields CDR1 SGHNT and CDR2 YENEEA. The V gene lost 4 bases and the J gene lost 4 bases, with 4 bases spanning the gap. The CDR3 loop spans 11 amino acids. CDR3 amino acids: CASSSLETQYF. The DNA of the CDR3 is TGTGCCAGCAGCTCCCTAGAGACCCAGTACTTC.

The chain couples TRBV2 to TRBJ1-1; D perhaps matches TRBD1 (5 bases). Trimming shortened V by 6 bases and J by 1 base, and 9 bases separated the two germline ends. Per the germline V gene, CDR1 is SNHLY and CDR2 is FYNNEI. This CDR3 is 13 amino acids long. CDR3 DNA: TGTGCCAGCAGCGGGGGGTGGAACACTGAAGCTTTCTTT. Its protein product is CASSGGWNTEAFF.

This chain connects TRBV5-4 to TRBJ1-1, with a tentative D call TRBD1 (6 bases). Per the germline V gene, CDR1 is SGHNT and CDR2 is YYREEE (reference sequence). This CDR3 is built from 14 residues. With 4 bases removed from V and 1 base from J, the gap between germline ends came to 11 bases. DNA of the CDR3: TGTGCCAGCAGCCCGGGGGGCCAGAACACTGAAGCTTTCTTT. This gives the protein CASSPGGQNTEAFF. Drawing the rest from reference TRBV5-4 and TRBJ1-1, the complete variable domain is ETGVTQSPTHLIKTRGQQVTLRCSSQSGHNTVSWYQQALGQGPQFIFQYYREEENGRGNFPPRFSGLQFPNYSSELNVNALELDDSALYLCASSPGGQNTEAFFGQGTRLTVV.

The chain recombines TRBV7-9 with TRBJ1-1, with 8 positions matching TRBD1. V shed 6 bases and J 1 base; nucleotides not matched to a gene: 13. CDR3 size: 17 residues. Germline V gene data show CDR1 as SEHNR and CDR2 as FQNEAQ (reference sequence). CDR3 sequence: CASSSNTWTGTNTEAFF. The CDR3 nucleotides read TGTGCCAGCAGTTCGAACACCTGGACAGGGACGAACACTGAAGCTTTCTTT.